One T cell receptor (beta chain) is described in this entry. This sample is part of a study of technical replicates of blood from a few donors. The assay was immunoSEQ multiplex PCR, and TCRdb's table has in-frame clones only and misses some. This table holds 60,000 to 90,000 clones, nearly 98% found once. Germline V lookup: CDR1 LGHNA, CDR2 YNFKEQ. The CDR3 spans 15 residues. V was clipped by 5 bases and J by 2 bases, with 15 bases between them. The chain uses TRBV4-2 and TRBJ1-1, with D unclear. This TCR was sampled from a human donor in good health. The sequencing input was T cells isolated from PBMCs. CDR3 region: CASSELGPANTEAFF. CDR3 bases: TGTGCCAGCAGCGAACTAGGGCCAGCCAACACTGAAGCTTTCTTT.